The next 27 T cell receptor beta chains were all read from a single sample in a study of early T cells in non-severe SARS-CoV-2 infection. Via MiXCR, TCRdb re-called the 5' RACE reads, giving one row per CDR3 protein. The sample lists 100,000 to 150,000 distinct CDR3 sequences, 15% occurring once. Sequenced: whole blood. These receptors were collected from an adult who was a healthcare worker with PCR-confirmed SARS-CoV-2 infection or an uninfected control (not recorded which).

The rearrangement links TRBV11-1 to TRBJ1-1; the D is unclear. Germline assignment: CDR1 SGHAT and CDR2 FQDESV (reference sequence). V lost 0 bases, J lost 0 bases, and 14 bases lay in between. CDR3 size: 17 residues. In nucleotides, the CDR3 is TGTGCCAGCAGCTTAGCGGTCGGAGGGCACATGAACACTGAAGCTTTCTTT. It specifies CASSLAVGGHMNTEAFF. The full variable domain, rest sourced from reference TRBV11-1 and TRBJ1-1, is EAEVAQSPRYKITEKSQAVAFWCDPISGHATLYWYRQILGQGPELLVQFQDESVVDDSQLPKDRFSAERLKGVDSTLKIQPAELGDSAMYLCASSLAVGGHMNTEAFFGQGTRLTVV.

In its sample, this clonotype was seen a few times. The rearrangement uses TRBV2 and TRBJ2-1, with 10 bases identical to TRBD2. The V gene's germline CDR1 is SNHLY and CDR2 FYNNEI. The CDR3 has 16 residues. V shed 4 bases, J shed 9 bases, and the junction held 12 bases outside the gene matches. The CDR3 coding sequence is TGTGCCAGCAGTGGGGCCCAGCGGGGGGGCCCGGGTGAGCAGTTCTTC. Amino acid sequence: CASSGAQRGGPGEQFF.

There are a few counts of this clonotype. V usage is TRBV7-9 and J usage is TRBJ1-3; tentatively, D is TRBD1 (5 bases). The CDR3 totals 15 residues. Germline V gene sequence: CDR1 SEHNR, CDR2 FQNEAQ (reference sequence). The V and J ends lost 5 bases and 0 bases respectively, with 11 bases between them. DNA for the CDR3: TGTGCCAGCAGCCCACCAGGGATCTCTGGAAACACCATATATTTT. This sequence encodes CASSPPGISGNTIYF. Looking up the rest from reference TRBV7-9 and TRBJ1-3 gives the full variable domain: DTGVSQNPRHKITKRGQNVTFRCDPISEHNRLYWYRQTLGQGPEFLTYFQNEAQLEKSRLLSDRFSAERPKGSFSTLEIQRTEQGDSAMYLCASSPPGISGNTIYFGEGSWLTVV.

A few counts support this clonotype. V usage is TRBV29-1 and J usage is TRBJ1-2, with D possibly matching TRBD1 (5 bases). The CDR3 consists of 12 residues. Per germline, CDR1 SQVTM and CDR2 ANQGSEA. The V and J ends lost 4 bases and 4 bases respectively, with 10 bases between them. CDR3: CSVVGDRYGYTF. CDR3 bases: TGCAGCGTTGTGGGGGACCGCTATGGCTACACCTTC.

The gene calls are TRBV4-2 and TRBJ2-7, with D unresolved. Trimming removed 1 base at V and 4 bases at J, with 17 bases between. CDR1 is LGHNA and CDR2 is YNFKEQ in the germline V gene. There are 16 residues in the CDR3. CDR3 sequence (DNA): TGTGCCAGCAGCCAAGGAGAGACACCGATACTTTACGAGCAGTACTTC. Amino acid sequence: CASSQGETPILYEQYF.

CDR3 DNA sequence: TGTGCCAGCAGCCAAGATAGGGGCCCTCGGGCCTGGGCTTTCTTT. This codes for CASSQDRGPRAWAFF. This chain joins TRBV3-1 and TRBJ1-1, with a weak D call TRBD1 (5 bases). The V gene lost 0 bases and the J gene lost 11 bases, with 19 bases spanning the gap. This CDR3 is 15 amino acids long. Germline CDR1 LGHDT, CDR2 YNNKEL (reference sequence).

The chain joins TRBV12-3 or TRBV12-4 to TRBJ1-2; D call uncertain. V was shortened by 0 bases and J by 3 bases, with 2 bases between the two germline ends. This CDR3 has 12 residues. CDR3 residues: CASSLAYYGYTF. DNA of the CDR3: TGTGCCAGCAGTTTAGCGTACTATGGCTACACCTTC.

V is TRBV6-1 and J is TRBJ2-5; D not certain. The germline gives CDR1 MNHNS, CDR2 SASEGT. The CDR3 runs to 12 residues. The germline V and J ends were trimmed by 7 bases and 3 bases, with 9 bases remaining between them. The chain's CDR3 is CASKWVEETQYF. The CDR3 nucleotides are TGTGCCAGCAAGTGGGTGGAAGAGACCCAGTACTTC.

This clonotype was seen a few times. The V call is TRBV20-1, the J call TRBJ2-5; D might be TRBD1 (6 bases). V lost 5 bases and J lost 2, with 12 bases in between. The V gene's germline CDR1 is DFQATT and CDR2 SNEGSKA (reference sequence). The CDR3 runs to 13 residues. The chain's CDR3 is CSARRDIQETQYF. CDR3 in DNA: TGCAGTGCTCGACGGGACATTCAAGAGACCCAGTACTTC.

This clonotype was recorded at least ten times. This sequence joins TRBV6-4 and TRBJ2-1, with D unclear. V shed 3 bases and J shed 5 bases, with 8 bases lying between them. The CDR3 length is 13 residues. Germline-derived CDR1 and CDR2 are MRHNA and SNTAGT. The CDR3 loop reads CASSENSHNEQFF. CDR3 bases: TGTGCCAGCAGTGAGAACAGCCACAATGAGCAGTTCTTC.

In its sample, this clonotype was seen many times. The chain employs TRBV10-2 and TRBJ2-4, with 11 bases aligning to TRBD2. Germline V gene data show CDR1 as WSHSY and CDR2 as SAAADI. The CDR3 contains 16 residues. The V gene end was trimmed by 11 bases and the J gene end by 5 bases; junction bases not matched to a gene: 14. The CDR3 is CAVQLAGAQKENIQYF. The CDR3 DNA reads TGCGCCGTTCAACTAGCGGGGGCCCAAAAAGAAAACATTCAGTACTTC.

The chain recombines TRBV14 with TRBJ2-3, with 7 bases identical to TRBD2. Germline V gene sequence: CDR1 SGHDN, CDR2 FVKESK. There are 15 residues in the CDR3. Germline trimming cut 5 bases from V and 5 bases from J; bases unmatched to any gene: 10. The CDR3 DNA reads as TGTGCCAGCAGCTCCTTAAGGGACTATGGAGATACGCAGTATTTT. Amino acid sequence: CASSSLRDYGDTQYF.

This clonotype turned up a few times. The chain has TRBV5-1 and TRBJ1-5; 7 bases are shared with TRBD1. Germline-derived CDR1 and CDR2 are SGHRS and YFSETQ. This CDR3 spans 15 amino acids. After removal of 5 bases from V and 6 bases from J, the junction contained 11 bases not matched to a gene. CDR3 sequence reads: CASSYSTGEGQPQHF. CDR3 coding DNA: TGCGCCAGCAGTTACTCCACAGGGGAGGGTCAGCCCCAGCATTTT.

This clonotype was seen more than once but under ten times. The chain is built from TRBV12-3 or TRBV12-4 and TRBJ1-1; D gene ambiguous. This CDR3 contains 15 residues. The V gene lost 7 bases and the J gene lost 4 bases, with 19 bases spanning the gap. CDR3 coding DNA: TGTGCCAGCACCCTCCGAGACGGCCGGGGCACTGAAGCTTTCTTT. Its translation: CASTLRDGRGTEAFF.

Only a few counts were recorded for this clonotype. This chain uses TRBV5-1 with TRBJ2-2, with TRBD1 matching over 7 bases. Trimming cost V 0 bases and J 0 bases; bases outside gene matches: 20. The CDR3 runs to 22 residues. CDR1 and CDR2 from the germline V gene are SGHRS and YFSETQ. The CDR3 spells CASSLAPGTERFFLANTGELFF. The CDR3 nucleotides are TGCGCCAGCAGCTTGGCCCCTGGGACAGAAAGGTTCTTCCTCGCGAACACCGGGGAGCTGTTTTTT. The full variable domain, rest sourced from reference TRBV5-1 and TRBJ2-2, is KAGVTQTPRYLIKTRGQQVTLSCSPISGHRSVSWYQQTPGQGLQFLFEYFSETQRNKGNFPGRFSGRQFSNSRSEMNVSTLELGDSALYLCASSLAPGTERFFLANTGELFFGEGSRLTVL.

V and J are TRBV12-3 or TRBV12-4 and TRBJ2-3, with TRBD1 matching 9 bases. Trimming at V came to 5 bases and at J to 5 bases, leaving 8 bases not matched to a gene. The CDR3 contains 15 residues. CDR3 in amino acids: CASSPGTGSRDTQYF. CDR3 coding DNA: TGTGCCAGCAGTCCTGGGACAGGGTCTCGAGATACGCAGTATTTT.

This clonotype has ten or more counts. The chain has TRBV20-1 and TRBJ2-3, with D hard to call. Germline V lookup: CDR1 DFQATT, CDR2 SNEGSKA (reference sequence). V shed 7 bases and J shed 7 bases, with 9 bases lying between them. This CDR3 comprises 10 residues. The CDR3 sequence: CSVSAYTQYF. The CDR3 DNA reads TGCAGTGTCTCAGCCTATACGCAGTATTTT.

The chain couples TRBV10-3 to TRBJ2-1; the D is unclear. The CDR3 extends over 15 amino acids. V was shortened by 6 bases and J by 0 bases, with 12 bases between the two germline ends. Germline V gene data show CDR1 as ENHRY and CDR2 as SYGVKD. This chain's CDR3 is CAIRPPLSSYNEQFF. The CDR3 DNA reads TGTGCCATCAGACCGCCCTTAAGCTCCTACAATGAGCAGTTCTTC.

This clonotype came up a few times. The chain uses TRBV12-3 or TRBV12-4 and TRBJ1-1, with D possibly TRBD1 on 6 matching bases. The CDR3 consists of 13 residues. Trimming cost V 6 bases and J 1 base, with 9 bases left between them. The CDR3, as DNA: TGTGCCAGCAGAAGGGGGAAGAACACTGAAGCTTTCTTT. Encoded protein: CASRRGKNTEAFF.

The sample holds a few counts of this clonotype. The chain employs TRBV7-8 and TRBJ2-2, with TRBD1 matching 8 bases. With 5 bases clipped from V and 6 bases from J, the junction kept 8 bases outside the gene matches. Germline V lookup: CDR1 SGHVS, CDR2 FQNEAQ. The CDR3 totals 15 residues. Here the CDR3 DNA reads TGTGCCAGCAGCCTTAGACAGGGGCAGTCCGGGGAGCTGTTTTTT. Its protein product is CASSLRQGQSGELFF.

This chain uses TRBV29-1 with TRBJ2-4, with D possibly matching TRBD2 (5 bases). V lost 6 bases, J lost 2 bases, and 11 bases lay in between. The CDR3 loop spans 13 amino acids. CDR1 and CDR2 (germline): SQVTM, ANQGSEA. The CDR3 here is CSVPRRTKNIQYF. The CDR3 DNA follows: TGCAGCGTCCCCAGGAGGACCAAAAACATTCAGTACTTC.

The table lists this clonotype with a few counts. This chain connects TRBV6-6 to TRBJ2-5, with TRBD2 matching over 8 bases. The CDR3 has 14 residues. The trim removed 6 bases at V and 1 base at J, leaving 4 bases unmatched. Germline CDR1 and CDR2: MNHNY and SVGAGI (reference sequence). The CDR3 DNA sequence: TGTGCCAGCAGGTCCGGGGGGGGCCAAGAGACCCAGTACTTC. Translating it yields CASRSGGGQETQYF.

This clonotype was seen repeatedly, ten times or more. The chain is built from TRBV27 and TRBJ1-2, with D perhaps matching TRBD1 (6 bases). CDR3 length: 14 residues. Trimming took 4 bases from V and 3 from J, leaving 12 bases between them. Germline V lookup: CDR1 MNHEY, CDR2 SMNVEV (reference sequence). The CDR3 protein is CASSSGHVDYGYTF. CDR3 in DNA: TGTGCCAGCAGTTCGGGACATGTCGACTATGGCTACACCTTC.

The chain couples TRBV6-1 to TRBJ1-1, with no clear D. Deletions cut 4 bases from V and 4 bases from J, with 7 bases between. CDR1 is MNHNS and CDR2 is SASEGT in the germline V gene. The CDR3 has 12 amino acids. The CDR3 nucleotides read TGTGCCAGCAGTGTGGGGTTCACTGAAGCTTTCTTT. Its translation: CASSVGFTEAFF.

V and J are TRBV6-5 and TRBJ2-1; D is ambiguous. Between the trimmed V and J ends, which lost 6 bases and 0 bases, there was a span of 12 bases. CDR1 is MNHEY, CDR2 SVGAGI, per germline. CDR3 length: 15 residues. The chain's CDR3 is CASSSTYDSYNEQFF. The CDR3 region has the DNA TGTGCCAGCAGCTCTACATACGACTCCTACAATGAGCAGTTCTTC.

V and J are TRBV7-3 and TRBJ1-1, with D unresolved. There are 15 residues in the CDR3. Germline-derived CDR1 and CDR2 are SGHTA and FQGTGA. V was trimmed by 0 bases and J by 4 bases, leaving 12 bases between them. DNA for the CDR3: TGTGCCAGCAGCTTAACGGGAACTGCTGGCACTGAAGCTTTCTTT. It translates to CASSLTGTAGTEAFF.

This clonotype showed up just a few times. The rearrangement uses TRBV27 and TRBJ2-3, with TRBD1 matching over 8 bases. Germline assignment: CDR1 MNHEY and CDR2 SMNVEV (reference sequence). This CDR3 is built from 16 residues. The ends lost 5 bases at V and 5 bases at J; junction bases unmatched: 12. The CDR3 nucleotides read TGTGCCAGCAGTACCAAACGACAGGGGCCGAGAGATACGCAGTATTTT. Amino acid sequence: CASSTKRQGPRDTQYF.